The next 18 T cell receptor beta chains were all read from a single sample in a study of identical twins' blood T cells. MiXCR, applied by TCRdb to the 5' RACE reads, yields one record per CDR3 protein. The sample shows a few hundred thousand distinct CDR3 sequences, approximately 30% of them seen only once. Sequencing input: PBMCs. The receptors were gathered from a woman aged 18 to 55 in good health.

J is TRBJ1-6 and V is TRBV12-3 or TRBV12-4; tentative D call: TRBD1 (6 bases). The CDR3 spans 13 residues. V lost 6 bases and J 7 bases, leaving 10 bases between the germline ends. CDR3 in amino acids: CASSQDRNSPLHF. CDR3 nucleotides: TGTGCCAGCAGCCAGGACAGAAATTCACCCCTCCACTTT.

This chain connects TRBV10-2 to TRBJ1-1, with D possibly TRBD1 on 5 matching bases. Germline lookup yields CDR1 WSHSY and CDR2 SAAADI. The CDR3 runs to 13 residues. V lost 7 bases, J lost 5 bases, and 14 bases lay in between. CDR3 amino acids: CASNFGGRTEAFF. CDR3 nucleotides: TGCGCCAGCAATTTTGGGGGTCGGACTGAAGCTTTCTTT.

Only a few counts were recorded for this clonotype. The genes are TRBV20-1 and TRBJ2-5; D is uncertain. Germline V gene data show CDR1 as DFQATT and CDR2 as SNEGSKA (reference sequence). The V and J ends lost 0 bases and 1 base respectively, with 9 bases between them. CDR3 size: 14 residues. As DNA, the CDR3 is TGCAGTGCTAGAGACATTGGCACCCAAGAGACCCAGTACTTC. Translated, it gives CSARDIGTQETQYF.

This clonotype was recorded at least ten times. In nucleotides, the CDR3 is TGCAGTGCTAATCCGGGACATCGGACCTACGAGCAGTACTTC. Translated: CSANPGHRTYEQYF. The genes are TRBV20-1 and TRBJ2-7, with D perhaps matching TRBD1 (6 bases). The V gene's germline CDR1 is DFQATT and CDR2 SNEGSKA (reference sequence). The CDR3 consists of 14 residues. Trimming cost V 4 bases and J 2 bases, with 15 bases left between them.

This clonotype was seen more than once but under ten times. CDR3 coding DNA: TGTGCCAGCAGCCGGGGAGAGTTTTCTTCAGATACGCAGTATTTT. This gives the protein CASSRGEFSSDTQYF. V gene TRBV7-6 combines with J gene TRBJ2-3; D might be TRBD2 (5 bases). Per the germline V gene, CDR1 is SGHVS and CDR2 is FNYEAQ. The V end was cut by 5 bases, the J end by 4 bases, with 16 bases between. The CDR3 spans 15 residues.

This chain joins TRBV6-1 and TRBJ1-2; D is possibly TRBD1 (5 bases). V lost 1 base to trimming and J lost 10 bases, with 10 bases between them. Germline V lookup: CDR1 MNHNS, CDR2 SASEGT. The CDR3 has 12 residues. CDR3 region: CASSEGTPFYTF. CDR3 in DNA: TGTGCCAGCAGTGAAGGGACACCTTTCTACACCTTC.

This clonotype was seen only a few times. This chain joins TRBV6-5 and TRBJ2-3, with D tentatively TRBD1 (6 bases). The germline gives CDR1 MNHEY, CDR2 SVGAGI. The CDR3 is made up of 12 amino acids. Between the trimmed V and J ends, which lost 2 bases and 7 bases, there was a span of 7 bases. The chain's CDR3 is CASSYGGHTQYF. The CDR3 DNA follows: TGTGCCAGCAGTTACGGGGGCCATACGCAGTATTTT.

The V gene is TRBV12-3 or TRBV12-4, the J gene TRBJ1-4; D might be TRBD1 (5 bases). Trimming left V 3 bases short and J 7 bases short, with 21 bases between. The CDR3 is 17 residues long. CDR3 amino acids: CASSFIGGGAIVEKLFF. The CDR3 nucleotides are TGTGCCAGCAGTTTCATTGGCGGAGGGGCAATTGTTGAAAAACTGTTTTTT.

The CDR3 is CASSANTGNYGYTF. The DNA of the CDR3 is TGTGCCAGCAGTGCCAATACAGGGAACTATGGCTACACCTTC. V usage is TRBV6-1 and J usage is TRBJ1-2; TRBD1 is a possible D gene (6 bases). This CDR3 comprises 14 residues. Trimming cost V 4 bases and J 2 bases, with 11 bases left between them. CDR1 and CDR2 from the germline V gene are MNHNS and SASEGT.

This clonotype was detected only a few times. This chain joins TRBV12-3 or TRBV12-4 and TRBJ1-5; possible D gene TRBD1, 5 bases. Trimming removed 3 bases at V and 0 bases at J, with 15 bases between. The CDR3 totals 17 residues. The CDR3 sequence is CASSLTQGAVSNQPQHF. The CDR3 DNA reads as TGTGCCAGCAGTTTGACCCAAGGGGCCGTTAGCAATCAGCCCCAGCATTTT.

The chain is built from TRBV7-2 and TRBJ2-3, with a possible D match to TRBD1 (6 bases). This CDR3 has 14 amino acids. Germline V CDR1 and CDR2: SGHTA, FQGNSA. Trimming stripped 2 bases from V and 1 base from J, with 7 bases between. CDR3 region: CASSLRTGTDTQYF. The CDR3 coding sequence is TGTGCCAGCAGCTTAAGGACAGGCACAGATACGCAGTATTTT.

This clonotype was found a few times. V usage is TRBV6-1 and J usage is TRBJ2-1, with D perhaps assigned TRBD1 or TRBD2 (6 bases each). CDR3 size: 15 residues. V was shortened by 3 bases and J by 6 bases, with 15 bases between the two germline ends. Germline CDR1 MNHNS, CDR2 SASEGT. This CDR3 is CASSDGGPLTNEQFF. CDR3 bases: TGTGCCAGCAGTGATGGGGGGCCCTTGACCAATGAGCAGTTCTTC.

This clonotype was recorded many times. This chain uses TRBV29-1 with TRBJ1-1; D possibly corresponds to TRBD1 (6 bases). The CDR3 is 14 amino acids. Per germline, CDR1 SQVTM and CDR2 ANQGSEA. Deletions cut 4 bases from V and 2 bases from J, with 14 bases between. The CDR3 bases are TGCAGCGTTGTTGCAGGGGCCCTCAACACTGAAGCTTTCTTT. It encodes CSVVAGALNTEAFF.

The J gene is TRBJ2-1, the V gene TRBV29-1; 11 nucleotides match TRBD2. CDR1 is SQVTM, CDR2 ANQGSEA, per germline. CDR3 length: 12 residues. Losses at the gene ends were 5 bases for V and 10 bases for J; bases not matched to a gene: 4. CDR3 sequence reads: CSVRLAGYEQFF. DNA for the CDR3: TGCAGCGTTCGACTAGCGGGATACGAGCAGTTCTTC.

As concerns this clonotype: A junction end diverges from the germline sequence, so it may reflect a read error. V and J are TRBV27 and TRBJ1-1; possible D gene TRBD1, 5 bases. The CDR3 extends over 13 amino acids. CDR1 and CDR2 from the germline V gene are MNHEY and SMNVEV (reference sequence). The CDR3 nucleotides read TGTGCCAGCAGTTTAGTCTCGGACACTGAAGCTCTCTTT. Translating gives CASSLVSDTEALF.

This clonotype was recorded many times. The chain recombines TRBV19 with TRBJ1-5; D uncertain. The CDR3 runs 12 residues. Per the germline V gene, CDR1 is LNHDA and CDR2 is SQIVND (reference sequence). The V end lost 6 bases, the J end lost 5 bases, and 8 bases lay between the germline ends. The CDR3 sequence is CASRFTHQPQHF. CDR3 coding DNA: TGTGCCAGTAGATTCACTCATCAGCCCCAGCATTTT.

This clonotype was seen at least ten times. The rearrangement uses TRBV29-1 and TRBJ1-1, with D perhaps TRBD1 (6 bases). CDR1 and CDR2 from the germline V gene are SQVTM and ANQGSEA. The CDR3 length is 11 residues. Between the trimmed V and J ends, which lost 5 bases and 4 bases, there was a span of 8 bases. The CDR3 nucleotides are TGCAGCGTTCAGGGGAGCACTGAAGCTTTCTTT. This sequence encodes CSVQGSTEAFF.

The chain joins TRBV11-2 to TRBJ1-5; TRBD1 matches 7 bases. V trimming: 5 bases; J trimming: 6 bases; junction bases outside the gene matches: 19. The CDR3 has 18 residues. Looked up from germline, CDR1 is SGHAT and CDR2 is FQNNGV. The CDR3 bases are TGTGCCAGCAGCCGGATAAAACGACGACAGGGCGAGGCTCAGCCCCAGCATTTT. Protein: CASSRIKRRQGEAQPQHF.